The clone carrying this T cell receptor (beta chain) is a singleton in its sample. Antigen: not known. The record originates from a study of OX40 agonist ivuxolimab in advanced cancers. Across the whole study: Participants, 75% to 85% male, averaged about 59 years of age, ranging from about 20 to 79.

Autoimmune disease history or systemic immunosuppression meant exclusion. The CDR3 runs 16 residues. The V gene end was trimmed by 0 bases and the J gene end by 2 bases; junction bases not matched to a gene: 8. Germline assignment: CDR1 SGHNT and CDR2 YYREEE (reference sequence). The method was immunoSEQ multiplex PCR; TCRdb's version includes in-frame clones alone and lacks a portion of them. The table lists more than 95,000 clones, roughly 90% of them singletons. Points from the study as a whole: On average, CD8+ T cells showed a greater number of expanded clones than CD4+. Antigen specificity was not determined for the expanded peripheral T cells.

This sample comprised CD4+ or CD8+ T cells sorted from blood, obtained in a trial of the OX40 agonist ivuxolimab. The receptor was isolated from an adult with an advanced solid tumor such as melanoma, head and neck, liver or kidney cancer. J is TRBJ2-7 and V is TRBV5-4, with 7 bases aligning to TRBD2. This chain's CDR3 is CASSLVGGSTPYEQYF. DNA for the CDR3: TGTGCCAGCAGCTTGGTCGGCGGGAGCACCCCCTACGAGCAGTACTTC.